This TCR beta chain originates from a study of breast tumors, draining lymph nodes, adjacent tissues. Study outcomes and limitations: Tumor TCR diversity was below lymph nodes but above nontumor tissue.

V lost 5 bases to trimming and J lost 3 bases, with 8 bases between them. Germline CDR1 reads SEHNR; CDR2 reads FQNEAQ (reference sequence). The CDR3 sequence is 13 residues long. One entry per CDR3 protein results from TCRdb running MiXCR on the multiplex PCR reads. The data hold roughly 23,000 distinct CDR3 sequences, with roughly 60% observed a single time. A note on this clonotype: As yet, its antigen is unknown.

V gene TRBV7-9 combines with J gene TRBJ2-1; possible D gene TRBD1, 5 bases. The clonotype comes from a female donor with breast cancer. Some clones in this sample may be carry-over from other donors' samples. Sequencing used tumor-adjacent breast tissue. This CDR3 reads CASSQDNYNEQFF. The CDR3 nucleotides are TGTGCCAGCAGCCAGGACAACTACAATGAGCAGTTCTTC.